The rows below give T cell receptor beta chains drawn from one sample of a study of cytomegalovirus exposure and HLA in healthy donors. Here immunoSEQ multiplex PCR was the method, and the copy in TCRdb shows in-frame clones only, minus some. The sample lists over 200,000 clones; around nine tenths were seen once. Sequenced sample: PBMCs. The receptor set was obtained from a woman aged 18 to 35 in good health and CMV-seronegative. Both conserved end residues are part of each CDR3. A D gene is named only where the DNA matches it firmly. Clone size is stated in some rows and not others, as once, few, many or a class when expanded.

TRBJ1-4,-,TRBV28,-,TGTGCCAGCAGCCAGAGTACAGGGATTGAAGAAAAACTGTTTTTT,CASSQSTGIEEKLFF
TRBJ2-7,TRBD1,TRBV5-1,-,TGCGCCAGCAGCTTGGGACAGGGAAACTACGAGCAGTACTTC,CASSLGQGNYEQYF
TRBJ1-5,-,TRBV4-1,-,TGCGCCAGCAGCCAAGATCGCGATCTCAATCAGCCCCAGCATTTT,CASSQDRDLNQPQHF
TRBJ1-5,TRBD1,TRBV25-1,-,TGTGCCAGCAATATTCAGGGGGATCAGCCCCAGCATTTT,CASNIQGDQPQHF
TRBJ1-2,-,TRBV2,few,TGTGCCAGCACGGTCACAGGCAACTATGGCTACACCTTC,CASTVTGNYGYTF
TRBJ2-7,-,TRBV4-1,-,TGCGCCAGCAGCCAAGTCGAGGCGGGGTTAAGCTCCTACGAGCAGTACTTC,CASSQVEAGLSSYEQYF
TRBJ1-2,TRBD1,TRBV29-1,-,TGCAGCGTTGCTGGGACAGGGAGCAGTACTAACTATGGCTACACCTTC,CSVAGTGSSTNYGYTF
TRBJ1-1,-,TRBV27,-,TGTGCCAGCACCGACCGCTGGGGGGGAGGCACTGAAGCTTTCTTT,CASTDRWGGGTEAFF
TRBJ2-7,TRBD2,TRBV30,-,TGTGCCTGGAGTGTACTAGCGGGATTTGAGCAGTACTTC,CAWSVLAGFEQYF
TRBJ2-2,TRBD2,TRBV2,-,TGTGCCAGCAGTCAGACTAGCGGGAGATACACCGGGGAGCTGTTTTTT,CASSQTSGRYTGELFF
TRBJ1-2,TRBD1,TRBV11-2,-,TGTGCCAGCAGCATAGACAGGGCCTATGGCTACACCTTC,CASSIDRAYGYTF
TRBJ1-4,-,TRBV30,-,TGTGCCTGGAGTGTAGGGGTCCAAAAACTGTTTTTT,CAWSVGVQKLFF
TRBJ2-1,TRBD2,TRBV7-9,-,TGTGCCAGCAGCGCTACCGATAGCGGGGACGTGCAGTTCTTC,CASSATDSGDVQFF
TRBJ1-1,-,TRBV7-3,-,TGTGCCAGCAGCTTAACGTTCAACGATCCGGTCACTGAAGCTTTCTTT,CASSLTFNDPVTEAFF
TRBJ2-5,-,TRBV9,-,TGTGCCAGCAGTACTAGCCTTTGGGACTTCCAAGAGACCCAGTACTTC,CASSTSLWDFQETQYF
TRBJ1-3,-,TRBV4-1,-,TGCGCCAGCAGCCATCTGGGGGGAAACCAAAAAGACACCATATATTTT,CASSHLGGNQKDTIYF
TRBJ1-2,TRBD1,TRBV6-6,once,TGTGCCAGCAGTTACTCGGGACAGTATTCCTATGGCTACACCTTC,CASSYSGQYSYGYTF
TRBJ2-7,TRBD2,TRBV11-2,-,TGTGCCAGCAGCTTAGATGGACTAGGAAGCGAGCAGTACTTC,CASSLDGLGSEQYF
TRBJ2-7,TRBD1,TRBV5-1,-,TGCGCCAGCAGCCTACGCCAGGACAGGGGTTCGTACGAGCAGTACTTC,CASSLRQDRGSYEQYF
TRBJ2-3,TRBD2,TRBV29-1,-,TGCAGCGTTGCCGGGACTAGCGGCACAGATACGCAGTATTTT,CSVAGTSGTDTQYF
TRBJ2-7,-,TRBV7-9,-,TGTGCCAGCAGCTTAATATCGAGTAACTACGAGCAGTACTTC,CASSLISSNYEQYF
TRBJ2-3,TRBD1,TRBV19,few,TGTGCCAGTAGTCGGACAGGGGGGCGGACAGATACGCAGTATTTT,CASSRTGGRTDTQYF
TRBJ2-7,-,TRBV27,-,TGTGCCAGCAGTTTTGGGGGGACGTACGAGCAGTACTTC,CASSFGGTYEQYF
TRBJ2-5,-,TRBV9,-,TGTGCCAGCAGCGTAGGGGCAAAAGAGACCCAGTACTTC,CASSVGAKETQYF
TRBJ2-7,TRBD1,TRBV5-1,-,TGCGCCAGCAGCTTCCGGACAGGGGACTACGAGCAGTACTTC,CASSFRTGDYEQYF
TRBJ1-1,-,TRBV19,once,TGTGCCAGTAGTCGGGGGGCCACTGAAGCTTTCTTT,CASSRGATEAFF
TRBJ2-7,TRBD1,TRBV6-5,-,TGTGCCACCAGGACAGGGGCAATCGACGAGCAGTACTTC,CATRTGAIDEQYF
TRBJ2-2,-,TRBV11-3,few,TGTGCCAGCAGCTTAGGGGGAGGTCCCGGGGAGCTGTTTTTT,CASSLGGGPGELFF